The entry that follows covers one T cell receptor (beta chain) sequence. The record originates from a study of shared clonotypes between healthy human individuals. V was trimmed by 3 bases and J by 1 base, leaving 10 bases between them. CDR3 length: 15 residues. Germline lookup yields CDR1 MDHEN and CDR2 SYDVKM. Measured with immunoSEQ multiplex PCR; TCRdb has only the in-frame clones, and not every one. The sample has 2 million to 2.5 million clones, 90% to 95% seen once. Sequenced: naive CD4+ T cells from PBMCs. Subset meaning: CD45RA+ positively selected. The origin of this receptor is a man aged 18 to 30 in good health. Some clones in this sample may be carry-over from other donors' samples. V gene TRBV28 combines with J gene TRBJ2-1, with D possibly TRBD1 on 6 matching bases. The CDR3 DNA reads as TGTGCCAGCAGTTTGCCCAGGGGTTCCTACAATGAGCAGTTCTTC. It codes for CASSLPRGSYNEQFF.